The rows below give T cell receptor beta chains drawn from one sample of a study of response to subunit inactivated influenza vaccine. Using its own MiXCR run on the RT-PCR reads, TCRdb lists one record per CDR3 protein. Of 600,000 to 850,000 distinct CDR3 sequences listed, roughly 15% are singletons. The sequences come from PBMCs from blood, collected 14 days before vaccination. All receptors come from a man aged 45 to 65 who received an inactivated influenza vaccine. Each CDR3 is given with its conserved first and last residue. A D gene is named only where the DNA matches it firmly. Clone sizes are given selectively: once, few, many, or a class where the clone is expanded.

>TRBD1|few|TRBV7-9|TRBJ2-1
TGTGCCAGCAGCTTGACCGGGACAGGGGTGGATGAGCAGTTCTTC
CASSLTGTGVDEQFF
>-|-|TRBV3-1|TRBJ2-1
TGTGCCAGCAGCCAAGAAGTTCGGGCTAGCAGTTGGTACAATGAGCAGTTCTTC
CASSQEVRASSWYNEQFF
>TRBD1|few|TRBV25-1|TRBJ2-2
TGTGCCAGCAGTTCGATAAGACAGGGGAACACCGGGGAGCTGTTTTTT
CASSSIRQGNTGELFF
>-|few|TRBV12-3/TRBV12-4|TRBJ2-3
TGTGCCAGCAGTCCTGGCATGGGGCCAGATACGCAGTATTTT
CASSPGMGPDTQYF
>-|few|TRBV7-9|TRBJ1-1
TGTGCCAGCAGCCAGATCGCGGCGACTGAAGCTTTCTTT
CASSQIAATEAFF
>-|few|TRBV10-3|TRBJ2-1
TGTGCCATCAGCCCGAGCGTGAACTCCTACAATGAGCAGTTCTTC
CAISPSVNSYNEQFF
>-|-|TRBV11-2|TRBJ2-7
TGTGCCAGCAGCTGGAACAGATACGAGCAGTACTTC
CASSWNRYEQYF
>-|few|TRBV12-3/TRBV12-4|TRBJ2-1
TGTGCCAGCAGTCTCGGAGTGTTTAGTCGGAATGAGCAGTTCTTC
CASSLGVFSRNEQFF
>TRBD2|-|TRBV28|TRBJ2-7
TGTGCCAGCAGTTTAGCGGGAGTTCTGGCCTACGAGCAGTACTTC
CASSLAGVLAYEQYF
>TRBD2|few|TRBV28|TRBJ2-7
TGTGCCAGCAGTTTCTCCCCTAGCGGGTTTTCTGCGGACTCCTACGAGCAGTACTTC
CASSFSPSGFSADSYEQYF
>-|many|TRBV11-2|TRBJ1-1
TGTGCCAGCAGCCCAACAACGAATGCGAGGAACACTGAAGCTTTCTTT
CASSPTTNARNTEAFF
>-|-|TRBV4-2|TRBJ2-3
TGTGCCAGCAGCCAAGTATTAGGCAGTAGCACAGATACGCAGTATTTT
CASSQVLGSSTDTQYF
>-|-|TRBV20-1|TRBJ2-1
TGCAGTGCTAGAATTATGTTGAGGGGTGGAGAGCAGTTCTTC
CSARIMLRGGEQFF
>-|-|TRBV7-2|TRBJ2-2
TGTGCCAGCAGCTTACAGGGGGGCGCAAACACCGGGGAGCTGTTTTTT
CASSLQGGANTGELFF
>TRBD2|few|TRBV12-3/TRBV12-4|TRBJ2-1
TGTGCCAGCAGTGCCTTCGGGGGACTAGCGGTCGTCTACAATGAGCAGTTCTTC
CASSAFGGLAVVYNEQFF
>TRBD2|few|TRBV7-2|TRBJ2-1
TGTGCCAGCAGCTTGATCGGGACTATCCAGTTCTTC
CASSLIGTIQFF
>-|few|TRBV7-2|TRBJ2-2
TGTGCCAGCAGCTTAGGGGGGGCGGTACGGAGCACCGGGGAGCTGTTTTTT
CASSLGGAVRSTGELFF
>TRBD2|few|TRBV29-1|TRBJ2-1
TGCAGCTCAGCGGGGGGACGGTACAATGAGCAGTTCTTC
CSSAGGRYNEQFF
>TRBD1|-|TRBV29-1|TRBJ2-7
TGCAGCGTTTCAACAGGGGTCTTATACGAGCAGTACTTC
CSVSTGVLYEQYF
>-|-|TRBV20-1|TRBJ2-6
TGCAGTGCTAGAGATGAGGAGGGTCCCTTCTCTGGGGCCAACGTCCTGACTTTC
CSARDEEGPFSGANVLTF
>-|-|TRBV20-1|TRBJ2-5
TGCAGTGCACCTGGACCGCGTTACGTGCCCACCCAGTACTTC
CSAPGPRYVPTQYF
>TRBD1|-|TRBV25-1|TRBJ2-2
TGTGCCAGCAGTGAGTCCACCGGGACAGGGGATACCGGGGAGCTGTTTTTT
CASSESTGTGDTGELFF
>TRBD2|-|TRBV9|TRBJ2-1
TGTGCCAGCAGCGTTTTGGTCCGGCGGGAGGGCCTCGATGAGCAGTTCTTC
CASSVLVRREGLDEQFF
>TRBD1|many|TRBV5-1|TRBJ1-6
TGCGCCAGCAGCTTGGATAGACAGGGTAGCAATTCACCCCTCCACTTT
CASSLDRQGSNSPLHF
>TRBD2|few|TRBV12-3/TRBV12-4|TRBJ2-2
TGTGCCAGCAGTTTCGCTAGCGGGGGGACCGGGGAGCTGTTTTTT
CASSFASGGTGELFF
>TRBD1|-|TRBV6-1|TRBJ2-2
TGTGCCAGCCATCAGGGGGTTAACACCGGGGAGCTGTTTTTT
CASHQGVNTGELFF
>-|-|TRBV29-1|TRBJ2-7
TGCAGCGTCAAGGACTTTAACTACGAGCAGTACTTC
CSVKDFNYEQYF
>-|-|TRBV28|TRBJ1-5
TGTGCCAGCAGTTTATTGGTCCATAGCAATCAGCCCCAGCATTTT
CASSLLVHSNQPQHF
>-|few|TRBV4-3|TRBJ2-6
TGCGCCAGCAGCCAAGAGTTGGGATCTGGGGCCAACGTCCTGACTTTC
CASSQELGSGANVLTF
>TRBD1|few|TRBV11-2|TRBJ2-7
TGTGCCAGCAGCTTAGGAGACAGGGGATCCCGGCAGTACTTC
CASSLGDRGSRQYF
>-|-|TRBV12-3/TRBV12-4|TRBJ2-7
TGTGCCAGCACCCCCATGTTGGGACTCACCCCCTACGAGCAGTACTTC
CASTPMLGLTPYEQYF
>TRBD2|few|TRBV7-9|TRBJ2-1
TGTGCCAGCAGCGGTGGACTAGCGGGAGAAACCTTTCGGCAGTTCTTC
CASSGGLAGETFRQFF
>TRBD1|-|TRBV7-6|TRBJ1-5
TGTGCCAGCAGCCCGACGCTTGACAGGGGAAATCGCCAGCCCCAGCATTTT
CASSPTLDRGNRQPQHF
>-|few|TRBV4-3|TRBJ1-6
TGCGCCAGCAGCCAAGATCGGGCAGGGAGCTCCTATAATTCACCCCTCCACTTT
CASSQDRAGSSYNSPLHF
>-|few|TRBV15|TRBJ2-5
TGTGCCACCAGCAGAGATTTGAGGGGGGAAGAGACCCAGTACTTC
CATSRDLRGEETQYF
>-|-|TRBV12-3/TRBV12-4|TRBJ2-1
TGTGCCAGCACCCAAAGTTGGGACGGGGGCTACAATGAGCAGTTCTTC
CASTQSWDGGYNEQFF
>-|many|TRBV5-1|TRBJ2-7
TGCGCCAGCAGCGCGTCCGGGACAACACCCTACGAGCAGTACTTC
CASSASGTTPYEQYF
>TRBD1|few|TRBV12-3/TRBV12-4|TRBJ1-5
TGTGCCAGCAGTTTAAGACAGGGGGCGAATCAGCCCCAGCATTTT
CASSLRQGANQPQHF
>-|few|TRBV6-1|TRBJ2-7
TGTGCCAGCAGTGAAGGCCAGGGATACTACGAGCAGTACTTC
CASSEGQGYYEQYF
>TRBD2|many|TRBV2|TRBJ2-7
TGTGCCAGCAGTATACAAGCGGGATCGACCTACGAGCAGTACTTC
CASSIQAGSTYEQYF
>-|-|TRBV20-1|TRBJ1-2
TGCAGTGCTAGCCAACAGGGTCTGTATGGCTACACCTTC
CSASQQGLYGYTF
>TRBD2|few|TRBV4-1|TRBJ2-1
TGCGCCAGCAGTCACTCCGGGACTAGGGCCTACAATGAGCAGTTCTTC
CASSHSGTRAYNEQFF
>-|-|TRBV7-2|TRBJ1-5
TGTGCCAGCAGCTTAAGCAGGGACAATCAGCCCCAGCATTTT
CASSLSRDNQPQHF
>-|many|TRBV30|TRBJ2-7
TGTGCCTGGAGTGTAATCAGTTCCGAGCAGTACTTC
CAWSVISSEQYF
>TRBD1|many|TRBV29-1|TRBJ2-3
TGCAGCGTTGATGCGCGACAGGGGTACGCAGATACGCAGTATTTT
CSVDARQGYADTQYF
>-|-|TRBV6-1|TRBJ1-5
TGTGCCAGCAGTCAAACGATTACAGGTAATCAGCCCCAGCATTTT
CASSQTITGNQPQHF
>TRBD1|few|TRBV20-1|TRBJ2-7
TGCAGCGCGCGTATCGTACAGGGGGCCAGCGAGCAGTACTTC
CSARIVQGASEQYF
>TRBD1|-|TRBV7-8|TRBJ2-1
TGTGCCAGCAGCTTAGCCGACAGGGCGACTTACAATGAGCAGTTCTTC
CASSLADRATYNEQFF
>TRBD1|few|TRBV12-3/TRBV12-4|TRBJ2-3
TGTGCCAGCATTACAGGGGCCGGCGGCACAGATACGCAGTATTTT
CASITGAGGTDTQYF
>-|-|TRBV5-1|TRBJ2-2
TGCGCCAGCAGCTCGGAAGGCACCGGGGAGCTGTTTTTT
CASSSEGTGELFF
>-|-|TRBV2|TRBJ2-7
TGTGCCAGCAGGTACCGGGACGGGGCCTACGAGCAGTACTTC
CASRYRDGAYEQYF
>-|many|TRBV20-1|TRBJ2-5
TGCAGTGCTAGAGCAGTTACAGGGACCCCAGAGACCCAGTACTTC
CSARAVTGTPETQYF
>TRBD2|-|TRBV29-1|TRBJ2-1
TGCAGCGTTGGTTTCGGCGTGACTAGCGGGAGGGCCTTTGGTGAGCAGTTCTTC
CSVGFGVTSGRAFGEQFF
>TRBD2|-|TRBV7-3|TRBJ2-7
TGTGCCACCAGCTTAAGCGGGGGTTCGGCGGGTGAGCAGTACTTC
CATSLSGGSAGEQYF
>-|-|TRBV6-5|TRBJ2-3
TGTGCCAGCAGTTACTCGTCGGTAGCGCCTCCAGATACGCAGTATTTT
CASSYSSVAPPDTQYF
>-|-|TRBV9|TRBJ1-1
TGTGCCAGCAGCGTAGGGTCCTCACAGGTATTTGGCACTGAAGCTTTCTTT
CASSVGSSQVFGTEAFF
>TRBD1|many|TRBV5-8|TRBJ1-5
TGTGCCAGCAGCTTCACAGGGGCGAGGAATCAGCCCCAGCATTTT
CASSFTGARNQPQHF
>TRBD1|few|TRBV12-3/TRBV12-4|TRBJ1-5
TGTGCCAGCACCATCCGACAGGGCGGTCAGCCCCAGCATTTT
CASTIRQGGQPQHF
>-|few|TRBV2|TRBJ2-2
TGTGCCATCTACACCGGGGAGCTGTTTTTT
CAIYTGELFF
>-|few|TRBV24-1|TRBJ2-2
TGTGCCACCCAGGGCCGGGGTCTCCTGGGCACCGGGGAGCTGTTTTTT
CATQGRGLLGTGELFF